These 19 T cell receptor beta chains originate from one sample sequenced in a study of T cells expressing NK-cell markers (dated by TCRdb to 2020 to 2022). Library preparation used 5' RACE. The reads were generated on an Illumina HiSeq 2000. TCRdb reprocessed the reads and assigns one entry to each CDR3 protein sequence, leaving out DNA. This sample's table lists 200,000 to 300,000 distinct CDR3 sequences. About 0.4% of the sample comes from the top ten. Sequencing was carried out using blood T cells: a sorted CD56 or NKG2C T cell subset, CD4+ or CD8+ T cells, or bulk PBMC T cells (not recorded which). The source of these receptors is a man younger than 30 in good health. Donor details come from another sample of the same person, matched by shared clones.

The gene calls are TRBV7-6 and TRBJ1-2. Germline-derived CDR1 and CDR2 are SGHVS and FNYEAQ. This CDR3 region has 13 residues. This CDR3 reads CASSDGRNYGYTF. Full variable domain (outside the CDR3, taken from reference TRBV7-6 and TRBJ1-2): GAGVSQSPRYKVTKRGQDVALRCDPISGHVSLYWYRQALGQGPEFLTYFNYEAQQDKSGLPNDRFSAERPEGSISTLTIQRTEQRDSAMYRCASSDGRNYGYTFGSGTRLTVV.

The chain recombines TRBV7-2 with TRBJ2-1; the D call of TRBD1 rests on TCRdb alone, since no DNA is present to check it. Germline V gene sequence: CDR1 SGHTA, CDR2 FQGNSA. The CDR3 has 14 amino acids. The CDR3 sequence: CASSPHPWGDEQFF.

This chain joins TRBV4-2 and TRBJ2-5; TCRdb lists TRBD2, though no DNA is available to test this call. Looked up from germline, CDR1 is LGHNA and CDR2 is YNFKEQ. This CDR3 region has 16 residues. The CDR3 region is CASSQERWEGQETQYF.

This chain joins TRBV7-2 and TRBJ2-2; the TRBD2 assignment by TCRdb is unverifiable without DNA. Germline values: CDR1 SGHTA, CDR2 FQGNSA. The CDR3 is 16 amino acids. The CDR3 region is CASSTSGRGKTVELFF.

The V gene is TRBV27, the J gene TRBJ2-7; TCRdb designates TRBD1, a call that cannot be tested without DNA. Germline V gene data show CDR1 as MNHEY and CDR2 as SMNVEV (reference sequence). The CDR3 extends over 14 amino acids. The CDR3 spells CASRALGGVYEQYF.

This chain joins TRBV4-2 and TRBJ2-1. Germline CDR1 and CDR2: LGHNA and YNFKEQ. The CDR3 covers 13 residues. The chain's CDR3 is CASSQALLYEQFF.

The rearrangement links TRBV18 to TRBJ1-1. Germline V lookup: CDR1 KGHSH, CDR2 LQKENI. The CDR3 is 13 amino acids. CDR3 protein: CASSPRGMEGAFF.

V and J are TRBV6-5 and TRBJ2-3; the D gene TCRdb calls, TRBD2, cannot be checked with no DNA. Germline values: CDR1 MNHEY, CDR2 SVGAGI. The CDR3 length is 16 residues. This chain's CDR3 is CASSSLAGGPPDTQYF.

This rearrangement joins TRBV12-3 or TRBV12-4 to TRBJ2-1; TCRdb's D call of TRBD1 is untestable without DNA. This CDR3 contains 13 residues. Here the CDR3 reads CASGTTGYNEQFF.

V gene TRBV9 combines with J gene TRBJ2-1; TCRdb's assignment of TRBD2 cannot be checked, as there is no DNA. Germline assignment: CDR1 SGDLS and CDR2 YYNGEE. This CDR3 is built from 16 residues. CDR3 residues: CASSASGSRTYNEQFF.

The V and J genes are TRBV28 and TRBJ2-1; TCRdb reports TRBD2, a call that lacks DNA to check it against. Germline values: CDR1 MDHEN, CDR2 SYDVKM. This CDR3 comprises 17 residues. CDR3 sequence reads: CASSPTSGRTPWNEQFF.

The chain recombines TRBV20-1 with TRBJ2-5; the TCRdb call, TRBD1, lacks DNA for checking. CDR3 length: 14 amino acids. Germline V gene lookup returns CDR1 DFQATT and CDR2 SNEGSKA (reference sequence). The CDR3 region is CSAISGTGVETQYF.

The V call is TRBV11-1, the J call TRBJ2-1; TCRdb names TRBD2, which stays unverified in the absence of DNA. Germline V gene sequence: CDR1 SGHAT, CDR2 FQDESV (reference sequence). CDR3 size: 18 residues. The CDR3 loop is CASSPRGFSGRAKNEQFF.

The genes are TRBV7-2 and TRBJ1-1. Germline assignment: CDR1 SGHTA and CDR2 FQGNSA. The CDR3 has 14 residues. The CDR3 loop is CASSLVRQPDEAFF.

This rearrangement joins TRBV5-4 to TRBJ2-6; absent DNA, TCRdb's TRBD1 call cannot be checked. The CDR3 extends over 15 amino acids. In germline, CDR1 is SGHNT, CDR2 YYREEE (reference sequence). The CDR3 region is CASSSRVLGANVLTF.

The V call is TRBV28, the J call TRBJ1-5; no DNA is available, so the TRBD1 call from TCRdb remains unchecked. In germline, CDR1 is MDHEN, CDR2 SYDVKM. The CDR3 has 16 residues. The CDR3 spells CASSSSGQTSNQPQHF.

The chain employs TRBV20-1 and TRBJ2-3; the TCRdb D gene call, TRBD2, has no DNA to confirm it. The CDR3 has 15 residues. Germline assignment: CDR1 DFQATT and CDR2 SNEGSKA (reference sequence). CDR3 sequence reads: CSAGRTSGLTDTQYF.

The chain uses TRBV12-5 and TRBJ2-1; TCRdb's D call of TRBD2 is untestable without DNA. This CDR3 region has 12 residues. The germline V gene has CDR1 LGHNT and CDR2 FRNRAP. CDR3 in amino acids: CASGFGGRAPFF.

The V gene is TRBV6-6, the J gene TRBJ1-1; lacking DNA, the TRBD1 call made by TCRdb goes unchecked. Germline V gene lookup returns CDR1 MNHNY and CDR2 SVGAGI (reference sequence). The CDR3 covers 13 residues. The CDR3: CASSPWQNTEAFF.